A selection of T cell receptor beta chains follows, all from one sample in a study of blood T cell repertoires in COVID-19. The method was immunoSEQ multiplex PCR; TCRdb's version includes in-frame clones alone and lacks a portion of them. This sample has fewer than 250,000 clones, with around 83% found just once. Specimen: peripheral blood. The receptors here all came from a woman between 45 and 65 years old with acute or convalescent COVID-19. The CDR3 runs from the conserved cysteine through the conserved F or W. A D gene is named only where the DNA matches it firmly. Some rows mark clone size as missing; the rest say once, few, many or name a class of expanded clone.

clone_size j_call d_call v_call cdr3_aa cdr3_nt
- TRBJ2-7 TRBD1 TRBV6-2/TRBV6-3 CASGRDSATYEQYF TGTGCCAGCGGCCGGGACAGCGCTACCTACGAGCAGTACTTC
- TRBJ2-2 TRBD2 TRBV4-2 CASSPRGLGGRDTGELFF TGTGCCAGCAGCCCGCGAGGGCTGGGCGGGAGGGACACCGGGGAGCTGTTTTTT
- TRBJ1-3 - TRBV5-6 CASSLGGPSGNTIYF TGTGCCAGCAGCTTGGGAGGGCCCTCTGGAAACACCATATATTTT
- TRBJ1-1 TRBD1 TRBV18 CASSPDGQGRTEAFF TGTGCCAGCTCACCAGATGGACAGGGCAGGACTGAAGCTTTCTTT
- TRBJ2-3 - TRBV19 CASSQKGGSSTGDTQYF TGTGCCAGTAGTCAAAAGGGCGGGAGTAGTACAGGGGATACGCAGTATTTT
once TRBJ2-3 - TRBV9 CASGLPSTDTQYF TGTGCCAGCGGACTTCCCAGCACAGATACGCAGTATTTT
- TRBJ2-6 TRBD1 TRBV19 CASSRGSSGANVLTF TGTGCCAGTAGCAGGGGGAGCTCTGGGGCCAACGTCCTGACTTTC
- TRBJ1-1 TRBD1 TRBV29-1 CSVAKQGMVTEAFF TGCAGCGTTGCAAAACAGGGGATGGTCACTGAAGCTTTCTTT
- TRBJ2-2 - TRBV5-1 CASRRGSEGGELFF TGCGCCAGCAGGCGGGGAAGTGAAGGCGGGGAGCTGTTTTTT
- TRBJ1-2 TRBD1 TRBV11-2 CASSRDRGGGYTF TGTGCCAGCAGCCGGGACAGGGGAGGAGGCTACACCTTC
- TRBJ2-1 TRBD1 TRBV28 CASSPQDRFYNEQFF TGTGCCAGCAGTCCCCAGGACAGGTTCTACAATGAGCAGTTCTTC
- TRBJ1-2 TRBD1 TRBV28 CASSLGRDRRDYGYTF TGTGCCAGCAGTTTAGGCCGGGACAGGAGGGACTATGGCTACACCTTC
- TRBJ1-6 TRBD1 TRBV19 CASIDRGGRNSPLHF TGTGCCAGTATTGACAGGGGTGGACGAAATTCACCCCTCCACTTT
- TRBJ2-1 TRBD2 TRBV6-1 CASSEASGSSSYNEQFF TGTGCCAGCAGTGAAGCTAGCGGGTCGAGCTCCTACAATGAGCAGTTCTTC
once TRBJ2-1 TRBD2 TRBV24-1 CATSDPKREGPHEQFF TGTGCCACCAGTGACCCTAAGCGGGAGGGCCCCCATGAGCAGTTCTTC
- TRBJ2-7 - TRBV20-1 CSASPISGTYSYEQYF TGCAGTGCTAGTCCTATTAGCGGTACCTACTCCTACGAGCAGTACTTC
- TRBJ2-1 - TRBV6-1 CASSEELILESYNEQFF TGTGCCAGCAGTGAAGAATTGATCCTAGAGTCCTACAATGAGCAGTTCTTC
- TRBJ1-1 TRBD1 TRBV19 CASSSLPGTAEAFF TGTGCCAGTAGTAGCCTCCCAGGGACAGCTGAAGCTTTCTTT
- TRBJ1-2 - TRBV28 CAHGNRVPYGYTF TGTGCCCACGGGAACAGGGTGCCATATGGCTACACCTTC
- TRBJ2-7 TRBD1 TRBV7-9 CASSKGQAYEQYF TGTGCCAGCAGCAAGGGACAGGCCTACGAGCAGTACTTC
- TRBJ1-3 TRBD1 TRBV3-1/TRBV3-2 CASSRVTGSGNTIYF TGTGCCAGCAGCCGCGTGACAGGGTCAGGAAACACCATATATTTT
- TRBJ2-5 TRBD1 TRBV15 CATSKTGTGAQETQYF TGTGCCACCAGCAAAACCGGGACAGGGGCGCAAGAGACCCAGTACTTC
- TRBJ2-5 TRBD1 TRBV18 CASSPAGTEETQYF TGTGCCAGCTCACCTGCCGGGACAGAAGAGACCCAGTACTTC
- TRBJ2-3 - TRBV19 CASSRYFSSTDTQYF TGTGCCAGTAGTAGATACTTCTCTAGCACAGATACGCAGTATTTT
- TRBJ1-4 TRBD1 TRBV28 CASRQPGGGEKLFF TGTGCCAGCAGACAACCAGGGGGCGGGGAAAAACTGTTTTTT
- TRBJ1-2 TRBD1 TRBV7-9 CASSSLRDRGLYGYTF TGTGCCAGCAGCTCCCTCCGGGACAGGGGCCTCTATGGCTACACCTTC
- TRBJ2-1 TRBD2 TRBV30 CAWSVRLAGDHEQFF TGTGCCTGGAGTGTACGACTAGCGGGAGATCATGAGCAGTTCTTC
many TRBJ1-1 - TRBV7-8 CASSLGRGRYEAFF TGTGCCAGCAGCTTAGGCAGGGGAAGATATGAAGCTTTCTTT
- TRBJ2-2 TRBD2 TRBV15 CATSRAILVGTRRTGELFF TGTGCCACCAGCAGAGCCATACTTGTTGGGACTAGAAGAACCGGGGAGCTGTTTTTT
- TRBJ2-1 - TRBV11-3 CASSDRDSGWSEQFF TGTGCCAGCAGCGACCGGGACAGCGGGTGGAGTGAGCAGTTCTTC
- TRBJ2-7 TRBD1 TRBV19 CASSPDLGQSLKQYF TGTGCCAGTAGTCCGGATCTGGGACAGTCCCTAAAGCAGTACTTC
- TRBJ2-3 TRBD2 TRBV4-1 CASSQAEGGANTQYF TGCGCCAGCAGCCAAGCGGAGGGAGGGGCGAATACGCAGTATTTT
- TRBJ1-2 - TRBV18 CASSPRQPARDGYTF TGTGCCAGCTCACCTAGACAGCCTGCTAGGGATGGCTACACCTTC
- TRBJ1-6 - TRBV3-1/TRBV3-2 CASSQVPLGPRSPLHF TGTGCCAGCAGCCAAGTCCCCTTAGGTCCGAGGTCACCCCTCCACTTT
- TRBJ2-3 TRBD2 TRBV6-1 CASSEGVMGLSDTQYF TGTGCCAGCAGTGAAGGTGTCATGGGACTATCAGATACGCAGTATTTT
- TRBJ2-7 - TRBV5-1 CASSLEAGVYYEQYF TGCGCCAGCAGCTTGGAGGCAGGGGTATACTACGAGCAGTACTTC
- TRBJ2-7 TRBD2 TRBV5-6 CASSLGAGGPYEQYF TGTGCCAGCAGCTTGGGTGCGGGAGGGCCGTACGAGCAGTACTTC
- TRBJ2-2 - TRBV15 CATSQVAPGELFF TGTGCCACCAGCCAAGTGGCCCCCGGGGAGCTGTTTTTT
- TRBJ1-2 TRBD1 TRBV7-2 CASSLPRDRKYYGYTF TGTGCCAGCAGCTTACCCCGGGACAGAAAATACTATGGCTACACCTTC
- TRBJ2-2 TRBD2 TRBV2 CASNPGGFTGELFF TGTGCCAGCAACCCGGGAGGCTTCACCGGGGAGCTGTTTTTT
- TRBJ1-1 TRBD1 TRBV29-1 CSATRQGGKAFF TGCAGCGCCACCCGACAGGGGGGTAAAGCTTTCTTT
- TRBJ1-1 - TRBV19 CASNRQTKHTEAFF TGTGCCAGTAACCGACAGACAAAACACACTGAAGCTTTCTTT
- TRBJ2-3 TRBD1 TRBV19 CASNLNSGGSSTDTQYF TGTGCCAGTAATCTGAATTCAGGGGGATCTAGCACAGATACGCAGTATTTT
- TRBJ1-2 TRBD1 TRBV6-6 CASSYSNLDRGNGYTF TGTGCCAGCAGTTACTCGAATCTGGACAGGGGGAATGGCTACACCTTC
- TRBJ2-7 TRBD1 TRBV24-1 CATSDSRTGGEQYF TGTGCCACCAGTGATTCGAGGACAGGGGGCGAGCAGTACTTC
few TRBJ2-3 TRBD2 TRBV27 CASSLRDRGTSGRKDTQYF TGTGCCAGCAGTTTGAGGGACAGGGGCACTAGCGGGAGGAAAGATACGCAGTATTTT
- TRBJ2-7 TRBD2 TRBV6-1 CASSEDIGGTDYEQYF TGTGCCAGCAGTGAAGACATCGGGGGGACGGACTACGAGCAGTACTTC
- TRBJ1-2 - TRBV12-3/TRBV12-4 CASSVSGYGYTF TGTGCCAGCAGCGTTAGTGGCTATGGCTACACCTTC
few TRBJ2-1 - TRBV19 CASSPDRGYYNEQFF TGTGCCAGTAGCCCGGACAGAGGTTACTACAATGAGCAGTTCTTC
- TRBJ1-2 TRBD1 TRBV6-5 CASSYTGQGGYTF TGTGCCAGCAGTTACACTGGACAGGGTGGCTACACCTTC
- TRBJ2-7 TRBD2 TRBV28 CASTPGGRDEQYF TGTGCCAGCACCCCTGGGGGGAGGGACGAGCAGTACTTC
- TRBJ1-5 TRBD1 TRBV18 CASSPRQQGGNQPQHF TGTGCCAGCTCACCCCGACAACAGGGGGGCAATCAGCCCCAGCATTTT
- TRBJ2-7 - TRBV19 CASGSSYEQYF TGTGCCAGTGGCAGCTCCTACGAGCAGTACTTC
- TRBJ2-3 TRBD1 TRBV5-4 CASSHPGQGSDTQYF TGTGCCAGCAGCCATCCGGGACAGGGGTCAGATACGCAGTATTTT
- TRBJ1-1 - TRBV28 CASRSLSAGANTEAFF TGTGCCAGCAGAAGTCTTTCGGCAGGGGCGAACACTGAAGCTTTCTTT
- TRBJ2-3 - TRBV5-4 CAIHGGRASDTQYF TGTGCCATCCACGGAGGGCGAGCTTCCGATACGCAGTATTTT
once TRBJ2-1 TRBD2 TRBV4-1 CASSQVREGGPKERSYNEQFF TGCGCCAGCAGCCAAGTTCGTGAGGGAGGGCCTAAGGAGAGGTCCTACAATGAGCAGTTCTTC
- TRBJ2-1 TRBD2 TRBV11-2 CASSWGLGPNEQFF TGTGCCAGCAGCTGGGGACTAGGTCCCAATGAGCAGTTCTTC
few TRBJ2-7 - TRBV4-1 CASSQVAEEQYF TGCGCCAGCAGCCAAGTCGCGGAAGAGCAGTACTTC